These 27 T cell receptor beta chains were sequenced from one sample in a study of molecular identifiers for immune sequencing clone quantification. TCRdb reanalysed the PCR reads using MiXCR and keeps one entry per CDR3 protein. The table has over 550,000 distinct CDR3 sequences, roughly 25% seen once. The specimen was naive CD8+ T cells from blood, with Jurkat cell RNA spiked in. As to subset: FACS-sorted CD8+CD4-CCR7+CD45RA+ naive T cells. The receptor set was obtained from a human donor in good health. Some libraries in this study had Jurkat cell RNA spiked in.

This CDR3 reads CASILGLAETQYF. Here the CDR3 DNA reads TGTGCCAGCATTTTAGGACTAGCAGAGACCCAGTACTTC. The chain has TRBV9 and TRBJ2-5; TRBD2 matches 8 bases. Germline V gives CDR1 SGDLS, CDR2 YYNGEE. V lost 6 bases, J lost 4 bases, and 5 bases stayed unmatched. The CDR3 totals 13 residues.

This clonotype was seen at least ten times. The rearrangement uses TRBV6-2 or TRBV6-3 and TRBJ2-3, with TRBD2 as a possible D gene (5 bases). The V end lost 1 base, the J end lost 2 bases, and 13 bases lay between the germline ends. Looked up from germline, CDR1 is MNHEY and CDR2 is SVGEGT. The CDR3 contains 16 residues. CDR3 in DNA: TGTGCCAGCAGTTACTTCGTGGGAGTAAACACAGATACGCAGTATTTT. As protein: CASSYFVGVNTDTQYF.

This clonotype was counted between two and nine times. This chain uses TRBV6-2 or TRBV6-3 with TRBJ2-1, with 7 bases aligning to TRBD1. CDR3 length equals 15 residues. From germline, CDR1 is MNHEY and CDR2 SVGEGT. Germline trimming cut 7 bases from V and 0 bases from J; bases unmatched to any gene: 6. Written as DNA, the CDR3 is TGTGCCAGCAACCACGACAGGGCCTCCTACAATGAGCAGTTCTTC. Translating it yields CASNHDRASYNEQFF.

The chain joins TRBV12-3 or TRBV12-4 to TRBJ2-7; 7 bases are a match to TRBD1. CDR3 length equals 15 residues. J was trimmed by 4 bases and V by 5 bases; bases with no gene match: 11. CDR3 loop: CASSQITGVRYEQYF. The CDR3 DNA sequence: TGTGCCAGCAGTCAAATCACAGGGGTTCGATACGAGCAGTACTTC.

A few counts support this clonotype. The chain couples TRBV27 to TRBJ2-5, with a tentative D call TRBD2 (6 bases). The CDR3 loop spans 14 amino acids. V gave up 2 bases and J gave up 4 bases, with 11 bases separating them. Germline V CDR1 and CDR2: MNHEY, SMNVEV (reference sequence). The CDR3 DNA follows: TGTGCCAGCAGTTTAAACGACGGGAGAGAGACCCAGTACTTC. It yields the protein CASSLNDGRETQYF.

This clonotype appeared many times. The chain couples TRBV7-8 to TRBJ1-1; 9 bases align to TRBD1. The CDR3 is 17 amino acids. Germline V gives CDR1 SGHVS, CDR2 FQNEAQ. V was pared by 3 bases and J by 3 bases, with 11 bases of the junction left unmatched. The DNA of the CDR3 is TGTGCCAGCAGCTTGATGGGACAGGGTAAATCGGACACTGAAGCTTTCTTT. This translates into CASSLMGQGKSDTEAFF.

A note on this clonotype: A much larger clonotype is one base distant, so this may be a read error. The rearrangement links TRBV10-3 to TRBJ2-5; 7 bases are a match to TRBD1. CDR3 length: 16 residues. CDR1 and CDR2 from the germline V gene are ENHRY and SYGVKD. The CDR3 DNA reads TGTGCCATCAGTGAATCTTCGGGACAGCTCCAAGAGACCCGGTACTTC. This gives the protein CAISESSGQLQETRYF.

This clonotype was counted at least ten times. This chain connects TRBV20-1 to TRBJ1-6, with D unresolved. This CDR3 contains 15 residues. V lost 4 bases and J 3 bases, leaving 13 bases between the germline ends. CDR1 is DFQATT and CDR2 is SNEGSKA in the germline V gene (reference sequence). The CDR3 nucleotides read TGCAGTGCTACGCAGGAGTGGGACTATAATTCACCCCTCCACTTT. Translation gives CSATQEWDYNSPLHF.

The J gene is TRBJ2-7, the V gene TRBV10-3, with 9 bases aligning to TRBD2. This CDR3 spans 16 amino acids. Trimming cost V 4 bases and J 1 base; bases outside gene matches: 8. Germline values: CDR1 ENHRY, CDR2 SYGVKD. CDR3 amino acids: CAISGALAGGSYEQYF. In DNA, the CDR3 is TGTGCCATCAGTGGGGCCCTTGCGGGAGGGTCCTACGAGCAGTACTTC.

This clonotype was seen many times. This sequence joins TRBV12-3 or TRBV12-4 and TRBJ2-3; 8 bases are shared with TRBD2. The CDR3 is 22 residues long. J lost 6 bases, V lost 5 bases, and 31 bases had no gene match. CDR3 sequence (DNA): TGTGCCAGCAGTGGGGCTCGTGTTGTGCTAGCGGGTCGCACCCAGCGCGGGGATACGCAGTATTTT. It translates to CASSGARVVLAGRTQRGDTQYF.

Worth noting for this clonotype: Possible read error: a much larger clone is one base away. The chain joins TRBV4-3 to TRBJ1-2; D ambiguous. V lost 0 bases, J lost 2 bases, and 10 bases lay in between. In germline, CDR1 is LGHNA, CDR2 YSLEER. This CDR3 contains 15 residues. CDR3 amino acids: CASSQEHGENYGYTF. DNA of the CDR3: TGCGCCAGCAGCCAAGAGCACGGGGAAAACTATGGCTACACCTTC.

Remarks on this clonotype: This may be a read error, as it is one base from a much larger clone. The chain has TRBV6-5 and TRBJ2-5; a possible D gene is TRBD1 (7 bases). CDR3 length equals 15 residues. Per the germline V gene, CDR1 is MNHEY and CDR2 is SVGAGI. The V end lost 5 bases, the J end lost 3 bases, and 16 bases lay between the germline ends. The CDR3 sequence: CASSLPGGGEETQYF. In DNA, the CDR3 is TGTGCCAGCAGTCTCCCAGGAGGGGGCGAAGAGACCCAGTACTTC.

The chain recombines TRBV12-3 or TRBV12-4 with TRBJ2-5; D gene uncertain. Trimming stripped 6 bases from V and 4 bases from J, with 18 bases between. The CDR3 is 15 residues long. The CDR3 region has the DNA TGTGCCAGCAGCTTGGGATGGGCCCTCAGAGAGACCCAGTACTTC. Translation gives CASSLGWALRETQYF.

This clonotype was counted once. A much larger clone differs by one base, so this may be a read error. This chain joins TRBV7-7 and TRBJ2-5, with a tentative D call TRBD2 (5 bases). This CDR3 has 15 amino acids. Germline loops: CDR1 SSHAT, CDR2 FNYEAQ (reference sequence). CDR3 in DNA: TGTGCTAGCAGCTTAGCGCCCTGGAGCCAAGAGACCCAGTACTTC. It translates to CASSLAPWSQETQYF.

The gene calls are TRBV4-3 and TRBJ1-6; D is ambiguous. CDR3 size: 13 residues. Germline CDR1 LGHNA, CDR2 YSLEER. V was pared by 0 bases and J by 8 bases, with 5 bases between. The CDR3: CASSQDVDSPLHF. In nucleotides, the CDR3 is TGCGCCAGCAGCCAAGATGTGGATTCACCCCTCCACTTT.

Remarks on this clonotype: This may be a read error: a much more frequent sequence differs by one nucleotide. This chain joins TRBV29-1 and TRBJ2-7; 9 positions match TRBD1. Trimming cost V 7 bases and J 2 bases; bases outside gene matches: 6. The germline gives CDR1 SQVTM, CDR2 ANQGSEA. This CDR3 is 13 amino acids long. CDR3 in DNA: TGCAGCGCTACGGGACAGGGACCCTACGAGCAGTACTTC. Its protein is CSATGQGPYEQYF.

This clonotype was counted at least ten times. The chain recombines TRBV28 with TRBJ2-7; possible D gene TRBD2, 5 bases. The length of the CDR3 is 16 residues. V lost 6 bases and J 3 bases, leaving 21 bases between the germline ends. CDR1 is MDHEN and CDR2 is SYDVKM in the germline V gene. The CDR3, as DNA: TGTGCCAGCAGCCCGAGGGTCTGGGCCCAAAGCTACGAGCAGTACTTC. Translated: CASSPRVWAQSYEQYF.

This clonotype has a handful of counts. CDR3: CASSQREGNSPLHF. The DNA for the CDR3 is TGCGCCAGCAGCCAACGGGAGGGGAATTCACCCCTCCACTTT. The chain is built from TRBV4-1 and TRBJ1-6; maybe TRBD1 (5 bases). CDR3 size: 14 residues. Trimming cost V 2 bases and J 7 bases, with 9 bases left between them. The germline V gene encodes CDR1 MGHRA and CDR2 YSYEKL.

J is TRBJ2-7 and V is TRBV20-1; D possibly corresponds to TRBD1 (6 bases). The V and J ends lost 3 bases and 3 bases respectively, with 15 bases between them. The germline CDR1 and CDR2 sequences are DFQATT and SNEGSKA (reference sequence). This CDR3 region has 14 residues. CDR3 bases: TGCAGTGCTAGGGAGACAGGCTCCTACTACGAGCAGTACTTC. Protein product: CSARETGSYYEQYF.

Notes on this clonotype: A much larger clone is a single base away; this may be a read error. This CDR3 is CAGADLSGAVDEQYF. The CDR3 coding sequence is TGTGCCGGAGCTGACCTTAGCGGGGCCGTGGACGAGCAGTACTTC. The rearrangement uses TRBV2 and TRBJ2-7, with 8 bases aligning to TRBD2. With V trimmed by 11 bases and J by 5 bases, 17 bases remained unmatched. Germline CDR1 reads SNHLY; CDR2 reads FYNNEI. The CDR3 is 15 residues long.

This clonotype was observed at least ten times. The chain combines TRBV29-1 with TRBJ1-1, with D tentatively TRBD1 (5 bases). CDR3 size: 12 residues. CDR1 and CDR2 from the germline V gene are SQVTM and ANQGSEA. V lost 8 bases to trimming and J lost 1 base, with 11 bases between them. This chain's CDR3 is CSTGRTNTEAFF. The CDR3 DNA follows: TGCAGCACGGGACGGACGAACACTGAAGCTTTCTTT.

There are a few counts of this clonotype. V gene TRBV7-9 combines with J gene TRBJ1-5, with TRBD1 as a possible D gene (5 bases). The CDR3 is 12 amino acids. Germline V lookup: CDR1 SEHNR, CDR2 FQNEAQ (reference sequence). The V gene lost 6 bases and the J gene lost 13 bases, with 16 bases spanning the gap. The CDR3, as DNA: TGTGCCAGCAGTACCGAACCGGGACTACAGCATTTT. It translates to CASSTEPGLQHF.

The V and J genes are TRBV29-1 and TRBJ1-2; TRBD1 matches at 7 bases. Germline V gives CDR1 SQVTM, CDR2 ANQGSEA. CDR3 size: 12 residues. Trimming cost V 6 bases and J 7 bases; bases outside gene matches: 8. The CDR3 DNA sequence: TGCAGCGTCGCGACAGGGCCCTGTGGCTACACCTTC. This encodes CSVATGPCGYTF.

Comments on this clonotype: A much larger clone is a single base away; this may be a read error. The rearrangement uses TRBV12-3 or TRBV12-4 and TRBJ1-2; D uncertain. The V end was cut by 3 bases, the J end by 2 bases, with 10 bases between. The CDR3 has 14 residues. CDR3 amino acids: CASSFSYGNYGYTF. The DNA of the CDR3 is TGTGCCAGCAGTTTCTCTTATGGAAACTATGGCTACACCTTC.

The genes are TRBV6-2 or TRBV6-3 and TRBJ1-2, with unresolved D. The V end was cut by 2 bases, the J end by 6 bases, with 13 bases between. CDR3 length equals 14 residues. CDR1 is MNHEY, CDR2 SVGEGT, per germline. The CDR3 protein is CASSYTAARNGYTF. Written as DNA, the CDR3 is TGTGCCAGCAGTTACACGGCCGCGCGCAATGGCTACACCTTC.

This clonotype was counted between two and nine times. The rearrangement uses TRBV6-1 and TRBJ2-7, with D possibly TRBD1 on 5 matching bases. Trimming cost V 3 bases and J 3 bases, with 12 bases left between them. Per germline, CDR1 MNHNS and CDR2 SASEGT. The CDR3 sequence is 14 residues long. CDR3 sequence: CASSDTGPLYEQYF. In DNA form, the CDR3 reads TGTGCCAGCAGTGACACAGGCCCCCTCTACGAGCAGTACTTC.

In the case of this clonotype: The junction and the germline gene differ at one end; a read error may be behind it. The chain uses TRBV5-5 and TRBJ2-3, with 8 bases matching TRBD2. The CDR3 spans 16 residues. Germline CDR1 reads SGHKS; CDR2 reads YYEKEE (reference sequence). In DNA form, the CDR3 reads TGTGCCGGCAGCCCAAGGAGCGGGGGCCTCACAGATACGCAGTATTTT. As protein: CAGSPRSGGLTDTQYF.